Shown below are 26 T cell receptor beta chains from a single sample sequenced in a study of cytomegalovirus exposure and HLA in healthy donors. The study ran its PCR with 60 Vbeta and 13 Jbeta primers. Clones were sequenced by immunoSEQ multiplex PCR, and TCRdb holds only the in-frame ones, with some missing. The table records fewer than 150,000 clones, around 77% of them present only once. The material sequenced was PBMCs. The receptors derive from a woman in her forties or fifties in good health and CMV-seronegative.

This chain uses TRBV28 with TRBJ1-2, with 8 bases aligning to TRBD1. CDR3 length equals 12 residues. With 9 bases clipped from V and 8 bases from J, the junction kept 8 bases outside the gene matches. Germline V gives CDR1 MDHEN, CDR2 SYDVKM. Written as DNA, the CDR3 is TGTGCCAGTCTGGACAGGGTGAAAGGCTACACCTTC. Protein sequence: CASLDRVKGYTF.

CDR3 coding DNA: TGTGCCAGCAGTGGGCCCACAGACACCGGGGAGCTGTTTTTT. As protein: CASSGPTDTGELFF. The V and J genes are TRBV6-1 and TRBJ2-2; D ambiguous. Germline V gives CDR1 MNHNS, CDR2 SASEGT. V lost 4 bases and J lost 3, with 9 bases in between. The CDR3 is made up of 14 amino acids.

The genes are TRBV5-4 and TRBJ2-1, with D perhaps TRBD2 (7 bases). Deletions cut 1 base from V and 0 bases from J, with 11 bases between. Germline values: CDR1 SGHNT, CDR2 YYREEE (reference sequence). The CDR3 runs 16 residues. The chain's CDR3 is CASSLPAGASYNEQFF. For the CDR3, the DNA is TGTGCCAGCAGCTTGCCCGCGGGGGCCTCCTACAATGAGCAGTTCTTC.

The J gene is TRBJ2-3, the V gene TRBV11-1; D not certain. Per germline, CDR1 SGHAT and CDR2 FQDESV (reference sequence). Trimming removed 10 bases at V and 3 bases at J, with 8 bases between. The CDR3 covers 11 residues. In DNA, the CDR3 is TGTGCCACCCGGCGGACAGATACGCAGTATTTT. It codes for CATRRTDTQYF.

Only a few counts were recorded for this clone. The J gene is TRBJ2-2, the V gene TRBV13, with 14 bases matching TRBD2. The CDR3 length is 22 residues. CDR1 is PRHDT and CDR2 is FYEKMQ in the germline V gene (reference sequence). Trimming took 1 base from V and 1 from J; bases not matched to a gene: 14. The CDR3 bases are TGTGCCAGCAGCTTAGCAGACTTGGGACTAGCGGGGGCGAGTAGGAACACCGGGGAGCTGTTTTTT. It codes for CASSLADLGLAGASRNTGELFF.

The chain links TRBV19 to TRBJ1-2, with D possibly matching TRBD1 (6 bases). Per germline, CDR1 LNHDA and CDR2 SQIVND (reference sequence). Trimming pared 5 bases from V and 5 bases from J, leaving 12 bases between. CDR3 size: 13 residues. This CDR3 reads CASSQRQGYGYTF. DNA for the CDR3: TGTGCCAGTAGTCAGCGGCAGGGGTATGGCTACACCTTC.

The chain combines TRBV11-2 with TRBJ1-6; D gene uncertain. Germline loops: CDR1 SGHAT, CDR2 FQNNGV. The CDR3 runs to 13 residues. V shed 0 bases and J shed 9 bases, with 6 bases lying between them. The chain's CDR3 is CASSLDTGSPLHF. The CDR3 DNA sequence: TGTGCCAGCAGCTTAGATACGGGTTCACCCCTCCACTTT.

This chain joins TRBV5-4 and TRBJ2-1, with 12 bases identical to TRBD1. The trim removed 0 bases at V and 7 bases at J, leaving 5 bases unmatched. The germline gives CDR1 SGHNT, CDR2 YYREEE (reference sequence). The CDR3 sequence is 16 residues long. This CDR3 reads CASSLVGQGARNEQFF. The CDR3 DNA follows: TGTGCCAGCAGCTTGGTGGGACAGGGGGCGAGGAATGAGCAGTTCTTC.

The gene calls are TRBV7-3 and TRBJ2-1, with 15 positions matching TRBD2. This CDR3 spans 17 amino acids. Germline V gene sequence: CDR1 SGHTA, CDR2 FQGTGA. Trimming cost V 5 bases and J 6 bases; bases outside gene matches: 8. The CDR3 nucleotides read TGTGCCAGCAGCCCGCGGACTAGCGGGGGGGCGGGCAATGAGCAGTTCTTC. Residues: CASSPRTSGGAGNEQFF.

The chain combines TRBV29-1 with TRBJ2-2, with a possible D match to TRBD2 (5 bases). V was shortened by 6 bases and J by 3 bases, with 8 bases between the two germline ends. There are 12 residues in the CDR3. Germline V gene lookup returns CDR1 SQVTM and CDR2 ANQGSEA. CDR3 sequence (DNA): TGCAGCGTCCGGGGAGACACCGGGGAGCTGTTTTTT. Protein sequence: CSVRGDTGELFF.

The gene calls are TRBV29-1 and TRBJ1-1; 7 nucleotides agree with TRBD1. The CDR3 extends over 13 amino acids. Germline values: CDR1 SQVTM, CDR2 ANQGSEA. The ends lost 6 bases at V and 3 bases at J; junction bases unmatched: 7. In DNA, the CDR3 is TGCAGCGTCAACAGGGGATTGCACACTGAAGCTTTCTTT. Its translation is CSVNRGLHTEAFF.

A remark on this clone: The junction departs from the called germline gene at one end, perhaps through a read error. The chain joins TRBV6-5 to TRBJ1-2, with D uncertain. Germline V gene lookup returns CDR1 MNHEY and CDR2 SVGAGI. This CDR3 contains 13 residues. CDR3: CASSLSGNCGYTF. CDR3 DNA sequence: TGTGCCAGCAGTTTGTCGGGTAACTGTGGCTACACCTTC.

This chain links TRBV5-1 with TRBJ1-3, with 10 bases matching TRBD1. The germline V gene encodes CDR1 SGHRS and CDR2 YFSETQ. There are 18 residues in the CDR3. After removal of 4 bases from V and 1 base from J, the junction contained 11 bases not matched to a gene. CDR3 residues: CASSVLTGGIGSGNTIYF. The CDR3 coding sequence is TGCGCCAGCAGCGTTTTGACAGGGGGCATTGGATCTGGAAACACCATATATTTT. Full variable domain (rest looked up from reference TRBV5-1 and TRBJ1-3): KAGVTQTPRYLIKTRGQQVTLSCSPISGHRSVSWYQQTPGQGLQFLFEYFSETQRNKGNFPGRFSGRQFSNSRSEMNVSTLELGDSALYLCASSVLTGGIGSGNTIYFGEGSWLTVV.

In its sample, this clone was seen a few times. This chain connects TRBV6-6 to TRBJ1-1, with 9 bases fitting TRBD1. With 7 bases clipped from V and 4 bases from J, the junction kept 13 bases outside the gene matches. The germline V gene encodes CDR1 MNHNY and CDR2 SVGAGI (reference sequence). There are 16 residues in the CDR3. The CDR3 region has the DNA TGTGCCAGCAATTTACAGGGGGCGCTTATTAGCACTGAAGCTTTCTTT. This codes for CASNLQGALISTEAFF.

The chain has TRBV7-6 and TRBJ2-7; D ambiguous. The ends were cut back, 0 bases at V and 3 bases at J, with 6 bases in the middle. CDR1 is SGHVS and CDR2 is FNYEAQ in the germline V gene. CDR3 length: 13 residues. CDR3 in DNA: TGTGCCAGCAGCTTAGCGCGAGTCTACGAGCAGTACTTC. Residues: CASSLARVYEQYF.

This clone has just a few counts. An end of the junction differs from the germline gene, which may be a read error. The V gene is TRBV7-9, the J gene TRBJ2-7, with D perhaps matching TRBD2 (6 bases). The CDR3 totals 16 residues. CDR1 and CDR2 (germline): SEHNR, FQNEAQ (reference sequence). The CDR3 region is CSSSLDAGTVSYEQYF. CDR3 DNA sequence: TGTTCCAGCAGCTTAGACGCGGGGACGGTCTCCTACGAGCAGTACTTC.

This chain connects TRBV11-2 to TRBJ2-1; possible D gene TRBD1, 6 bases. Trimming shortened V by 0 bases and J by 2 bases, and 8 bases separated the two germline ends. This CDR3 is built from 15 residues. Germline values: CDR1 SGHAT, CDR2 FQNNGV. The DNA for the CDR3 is TGTGCCAGCAGCTTAGATCAGGGGACCTACAATGAGCAGTTCTTC. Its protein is CASSLDQGTYNEQFF.

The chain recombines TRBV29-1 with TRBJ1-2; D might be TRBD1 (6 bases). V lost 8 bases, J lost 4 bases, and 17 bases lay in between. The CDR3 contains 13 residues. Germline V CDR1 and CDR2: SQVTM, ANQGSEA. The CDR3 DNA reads TGCAGCACAGGAACGGACAGCGTCTATGGCTACACCTTC. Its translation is CSTGTDSVYGYTF.

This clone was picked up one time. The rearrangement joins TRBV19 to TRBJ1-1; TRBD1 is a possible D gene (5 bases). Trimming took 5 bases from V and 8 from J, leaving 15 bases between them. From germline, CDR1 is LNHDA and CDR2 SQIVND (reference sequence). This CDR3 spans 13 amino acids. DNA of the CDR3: TGTGCCAGTAGTCTTCAAGGGGCCTCGGAAGCTTTCTTT. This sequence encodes CASSLQGASEAFF.

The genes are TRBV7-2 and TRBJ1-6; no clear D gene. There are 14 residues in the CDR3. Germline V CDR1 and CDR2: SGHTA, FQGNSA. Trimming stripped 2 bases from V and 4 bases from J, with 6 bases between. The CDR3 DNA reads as TGTGCCAGCAGCTTACGGGGATATAATTCACCCCTCCACTTT. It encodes CASSLRGYNSPLHF.

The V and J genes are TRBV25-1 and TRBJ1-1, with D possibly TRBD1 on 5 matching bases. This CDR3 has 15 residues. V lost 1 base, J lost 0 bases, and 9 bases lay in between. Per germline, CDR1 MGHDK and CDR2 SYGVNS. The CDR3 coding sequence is TGTGCCAGCAGTGAATTTGGGGGGATGAACACTGAAGCTTTCTTT. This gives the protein CASSEFGGMNTEAFF.

As DNA, the CDR3 is TGCGCCAGCAGCCAAGGTGGACAGTGGGTTGGCTACACCTTC. As protein: CASSQGGQWVGYTF. The chain employs TRBV4-1 and TRBJ1-2, with D perhaps matching TRBD1 (6 bases). The V gene's germline CDR1 is MGHRA and CDR2 YSYEKL. The CDR3 has 14 residues. Trimming cost V 1 base and J 7 bases, with 13 bases left between them.

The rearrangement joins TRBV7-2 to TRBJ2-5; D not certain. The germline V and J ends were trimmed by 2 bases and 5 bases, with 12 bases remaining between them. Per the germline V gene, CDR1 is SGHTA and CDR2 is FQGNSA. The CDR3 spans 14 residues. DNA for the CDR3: TGTGCCAGCAGCTTATCAGTGGGCAGTGAGACCCAGTACTTC. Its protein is CASSLSVGSETQYF.

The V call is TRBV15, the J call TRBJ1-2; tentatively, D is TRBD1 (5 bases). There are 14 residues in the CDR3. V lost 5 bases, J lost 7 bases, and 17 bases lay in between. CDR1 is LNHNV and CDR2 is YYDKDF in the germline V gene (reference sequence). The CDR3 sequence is CATSHAGGYSGYTF. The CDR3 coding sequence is TGTGCCACCAGCCACGCCGGGGGTTACTCTGGCTACACCTTC. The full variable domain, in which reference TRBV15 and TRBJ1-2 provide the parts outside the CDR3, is DAMVIQNPRYQVTQFGKPVTLSCSQTLNHNVMYWYQQKSSQAPKLLFHYYDKDFNNEADTPDNFQSRRPNTSFCFLDIRSPGLGDTAMYLCATSHAGGYSGYTFGSGTRLTVV.

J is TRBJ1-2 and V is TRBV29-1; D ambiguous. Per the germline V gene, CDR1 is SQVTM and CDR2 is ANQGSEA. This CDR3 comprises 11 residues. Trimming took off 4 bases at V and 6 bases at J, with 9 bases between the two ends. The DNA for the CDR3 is TGCAGCGTTGTTGGGAGAAATGGCTACACCTTC. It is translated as CSVVGRNGYTF.

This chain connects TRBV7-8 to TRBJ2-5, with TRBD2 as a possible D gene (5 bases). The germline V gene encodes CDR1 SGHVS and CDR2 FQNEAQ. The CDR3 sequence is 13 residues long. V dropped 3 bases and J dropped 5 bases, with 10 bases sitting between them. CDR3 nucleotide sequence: TGTGCCAGCAGCTTCGGAAGGGAGGAGACCCAGTACTTC. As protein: CASSFGREETQYF.